These 13 T cell receptor beta chains came from one sample sequenced in a study of cytomegalovirus exposure and HLA in healthy donors. PCR involved 60 Vbeta and 13 Jbeta primers. Sequenced by immunoSEQ multiplex PCR; TCRdb stores in-frame clones only, minus some. The table has 170,000 or so clones, less than 80% seen once. Input material: PBMCs. These receptors all stem from a woman aged 35 to 49 in good health and CMV-seronegative.

The V gene is TRBV4-1, the J gene TRBJ1-6; no firm D call. V was clipped by 2 bases and J by 10 bases, with 12 bases between them. The CDR3 contains 14 residues. In germline, CDR1 is MGHRA, CDR2 YSYEKL. CDR3 in DNA: TGCGCCAGCAGCCAAAGCCGGGATAGGTCACCCCTCCACTTT. The encoded protein is CASSQSRDRSPLHF.

V is TRBV2 and J is TRBJ2-5; TRBD2 matches 14 bases. This CDR3 comprises 15 residues. V was clipped by 6 bases and J by 5 bases; unmatched bases: 5. Germline V gene data show CDR1 as SNHLY and CDR2 as FYNNEI. The CDR3 loop reads CASSRLAGGGETQYF. CDR3 nucleotides: TGTGCCAGCAGCAGACTAGCGGGAGGGGGGGAGACCCAGTACTTC.

This clone was observed a single time. This rearrangement joins TRBV9 to TRBJ2-2, with TRBD2 as a possible D gene (6 bases). V was shortened by 4 bases and J by 0 bases, with 13 bases between the two germline ends. Germline lookup yields CDR1 SGDLS and CDR2 YYNGEE. This CDR3 contains 16 residues. The DNA for the CDR3 is TGTGCCAGCAGCCTCCGGAGGGACGCGAACACCGGGGAGCTGTTTTTT. The encoded protein is CASSLRRDANTGELFF.

This clone has only one observation. J is TRBJ2-1 and V is TRBV18; 8 bases agree with TRBD1. With 5 bases clipped from V and 5 bases from J, the junction kept 8 bases outside the gene matches. The CDR3 has 15 residues. The germline CDR1 and CDR2 sequences are KGHSH and LQKENI. The CDR3 loop reads CASSEQGASNNEQFF. For the CDR3, the DNA is TGTGCCAGCTCAGAGCAGGGGGCTTCGAACAATGAGCAGTTCTTC.

The chain links TRBV28 to TRBJ1-4; D is unclear. This CDR3 region has 14 residues. Trimming removed 2 bases from V and 4 bases from J, with 8 bases in between. The germline CDR1 and CDR2 sequences are MDHEN and SYDVKM. The CDR3 here is CASSLPGINEKLFF. In nucleotides, the CDR3 is TGTGCCAGCAGTTTACCGGGAATTAATGAAAAACTGTTTTTT.

The chain combines TRBV25-1 with TRBJ1-1; D possibly corresponds to TRBD1 (5 bases). This CDR3 is 14 amino acids long. CDR1 and CDR2 from the germline V gene are MGHDK and SYGVNS. Trimming took off 0 bases at V and 4 bases at J, with 9 bases between the two ends. CDR3 amino acids: CASSEYPGPTEAFF. CDR3 sequence (DNA): TGTGCCAGCAGTGAATATCCAGGGCCCACTGAAGCTTTCTTT. The whole variable domain, filled in from reference TRBV25-1 and TRBJ1-1, reads EADIYQTPRYLVIGTGKKITLECSQTMGHDKMYWYQQDPGMELHLIHYSYGVNSTEKGDLSSESTVSRIRTEHFPLTLESARPSHTSQYLCASSEYPGPTEAFFGQGTRLTVV.

The gene calls are TRBV28 and TRBJ1-3; TRBD1 matches 8 bases. The CDR3 contains 14 residues. Per germline, CDR1 MDHEN and CDR2 SYDVKM. The V and J ends lost 6 bases and 3 bases, in that order; junction bases with no gene match: 4. In DNA, the CDR3 is TGTGCCAGCAGACACAGGGGGATTGGAAACACCATATATTTT. Protein product: CASRHRGIGNTIYF.

This sequence joins TRBV5-4 and TRBJ1-2; a possible D gene is TRBD1 (6 bases). CDR3 size: 16 residues. V was pared by 0 bases and J by 6 bases, with 18 bases between. Germline CDR1 is SGHNT and CDR2 is YYREEE (reference sequence). The CDR3 DNA reads TGTGCCAGCAGCTTGGAGCGGGGGCGCGCGAATAATGGCTACACCTTC. Translation gives CASSLERGRANNGYTF.

The chain links TRBV9 to TRBJ1-5; D possibly corresponds to TRBD1 (5 bases). The CDR3 runs to 14 residues. V dropped 4 bases and J dropped 5 bases, with 13 bases sitting between them. Germline CDR1 SGDLS, CDR2 YYNGEE. The CDR3 sequence: CASSLTGEDQPQHF. The CDR3 DNA is TGTGCCAGCAGCCTTACAGGCGAGGATCAGCCCCAGCATTTT. Full variable domain (remainder filled in from reference TRBV9 and TRBJ1-5): DSGVTQTPKHLITATGQRVTLRCSPRSGDLSVYWYQQSLDQGLQFLIQYYNGEERAKGNILERFSAQQFPDLHSELNLSSLELGDSALYFCASSLTGEDQPQHFGDGTRLSIL.

The rearrangement uses TRBV9 and TRBJ2-3, with D tentatively TRBD1 (5 bases). The CDR3 length is 18 residues. Trimming stripped 1 base from V and 2 bases from J, with 20 bases between. Germline assignment: CDR1 SGDLS and CDR2 YYNGEE. The CDR3, as DNA: TGTGCCAGCAGCGTATCCCCGATTAGGGGCCAGTACACAGATACGCAGTATTTT. Amino acids: CASSVSPIRGQYTDTQYF.

This chain connects TRBV2 to TRBJ1-4, with TRBD1 identical over 9 bases. The germline V gene has CDR1 SNHLY and CDR2 FYNNEI. The CDR3 runs 13 residues. Trimming at V came to 8 bases and at J to 8 bases, leaving 6 bases not matched to a gene. CDR3 region: CASQDRGVEKLFF. Here the CDR3 DNA reads TGTGCCAGCCAGGACAGGGGAGTGGAAAAACTGTTTTTT.

The V gene is TRBV19, the J gene TRBJ1-2, with 9 bases that match TRBD1. The CDR3 runs to 15 residues. Germline values: CDR1 LNHDA, CDR2 SQIVND (reference sequence). V gave up 2 bases and J gave up 7 bases; unmatched junction bases: 8. The CDR3 sequence: CASSISGTGNFGYTF. CDR3 coding DNA: TGTGCCAGTAGTATATCAGGGACAGGGAATTTTGGCTACACCTTC.

The CDR3 reads CASSQEGLVHNEQFF. CDR3 DNA: TGCGCCAGCAGCCAAGAGGGCCTTGTCCACAATGAGCAGTTCTTC. The rearrangement joins TRBV4-3 to TRBJ2-1, with no clear D. This CDR3 comprises 15 residues. The germline CDR1 and CDR2 sequences are LGHNA and YSLEER. With 0 bases removed from V and 5 bases from J, the gap between germline ends came to 11 bases.